The 32 T cell receptor beta chains below were found in one sample sequenced in a study of blood T cell repertoires in COVID-19. This table comes from immunoSEQ multiplex PCR, and its TCRdb copy is limited to in-frame clones, with some not included. This table has about 94,000 clones, 80% appearing once. Material: peripheral blood. These receptors all stem from a human donor in a cohort sampled during active COVID-19.

This chain links TRBV19 with TRBJ2-1; tentatively, D is TRBD2 (5 bases). CDR3 size: 12 residues. The V gene lost 7 bases and the J gene lost 10 bases, with 14 bases spanning the gap. Germline assignment: CDR1 LNHDA and CDR2 SQIVND (reference sequence). CDR3 in DNA: TGTGCCAGTACGGCTAGCCGTGGGGAGCAGTTCTTC. Translated: CASTASRGEQFF.

The rearrangement joins TRBV5-1 to TRBJ2-3; 9 nucleotides agree with TRBD1. This CDR3 has 15 residues. The germline V gene encodes CDR1 SGHRS and CDR2 YFSETQ. V lost 4 bases, J lost 3 bases, and 6 bases stayed unmatched. In DNA form, the CDR3 reads TGCGCCAGCAGCCTCGGGACAGGGTTTACAGATACGCAGTATTTT. Translating gives CASSLGTGFTDTQYF.

V is TRBV5-4 and J is TRBJ2-5; D gene unclear. The CDR3 is made up of 13 amino acids. Germline CDR1 reads SGHNT; CDR2 reads YYREEE (reference sequence). Trimming pared 0 bases from V and 5 bases from J, leaving 8 bases between. In DNA form, the CDR3 reads TGTGCCAGCAGCTTGGCCCCGGAGGAGACCCAGTACTTC. Amino acid sequence: CASSLAPEETQYF.

This clone was observed a handful of times. V gene TRBV4-2 combines with J gene TRBJ2-7; 10 bases line up with TRBD2. The germline CDR1 and CDR2 sequences are LGHNA and YNFKEQ. V was pared by 2 bases and J by 2 bases, with 0 bases of the junction left unmatched. The CDR3 spans 14 residues. The CDR3 nucleotides are TGTGCCAGCAGCCAAACTAGCGGGACCTACGAGCAGTACTTC. Encoded protein: CASSQTSGTYEQYF.

This chain connects TRBV2 to TRBJ2-1; 8 bases map to TRBD2. The CDR3 sequence is 14 residues long. Germline V CDR1 and CDR2: SNHLY, FYNNEI. With V trimmed by 6 bases and J by 6 bases, 7 bases remained unmatched. CDR3 nucleotides: TGTGCCAGCAGCCTGAGCGGGGGATCCAATGAGCAGTTCTTC. This encodes CASSLSGGSNEQFF.

CDR3 nucleotide sequence: TGTGCCAGCAGTTACGGCGGGGCGTCTAACTATGGCTACACCTTC. Amino acids: CASSYGGASNYGYTF. The chain carries TRBV6-5 and TRBJ1-2, with D possibly being TRBD1 (5 bases). The CDR3 consists of 15 residues. Germline V gene data show CDR1 as MNHEY and CDR2 as SVGAGI. V lost 2 bases and J 0 bases, leaving 10 bases between the germline ends.

This chain links TRBV28 with TRBJ2-7, with a possible D match to TRBD2 (6 bases). This CDR3 comprises 14 residues. Trimming left V 6 bases short and J 3 bases short, with 15 bases between. CDR1 and CDR2 (germline): MDHEN, SYDVKM. This CDR3 reads CASRPGTAGYEQYF. The CDR3 DNA reads TGTGCCAGCAGACCCGGGACTGCGGGCTACGAGCAGTACTTC.

The rearrangement uses TRBV29-1 and TRBJ1-1; D ambiguous. The CDR3 loop spans 10 amino acids. V was clipped by 4 bases and J by 11 bases, with 11 bases between them. CDR1 is SQVTM and CDR2 is ANQGSEA in the germline V gene. The CDR3 is CSVVREDAFF. The CDR3 DNA reads as TGCAGCGTTGTGAGGGAGGATGCTTTCTTT.

This sequence joins TRBV10-3 and TRBJ2-2, with D tentatively TRBD2 (6 bases). CDR3 length equals 17 residues. The ends were cut back, 10 bases at V and 3 bases at J, with 24 bases in the middle. Per germline, CDR1 ENHRY and CDR2 SYGVKD. The CDR3 here is CATSPFAGAGYTGELFF. CDR3 bases: TGTGCCACAAGCCCCTTCGCGGGTGCGGGATACACCGGGGAGCTGTTTTTT.

The chain uses TRBV11-3 and TRBJ2-5, with 11 bases that match TRBD2. CDR3 length: 16 amino acids. The V segment lost 1 base and the J segment 2 bases; nucleotides outside the gene matches: 3. Germline values: CDR1 SGHNT, CDR2 YENEEA. CDR3 sequence reads: CASSLGVAGGQETQYF. CDR3 nucleotides: TGTGCCAGCAGCTTAGGTGTAGCGGGAGGGCAAGAGACCCAGTACTTC. The full variable domain, with the rest looked up from reference TRBV11-3 and TRBJ2-5, is EAGVVQSPRYKIIEKKQPVAFWCNPISGHNTLYWYLQNLGQGPELLIRYENEEAVDDSQLPKDRFSAERLKGVDSTLKIQPAELGDSAVYLCASSLGVAGGQETQYFGPGTRLLVL.

This chain connects TRBV4-1 to TRBJ1-5, with TRBD1 as a possible D gene (5 bases). V lost 0 bases and J lost 2, with 14 bases in between. Germline values: CDR1 MGHRA, CDR2 YSYEKL. CDR3 size: 17 residues. CDR3: CASSQDPTAWGNQPQHF. CDR3 DNA sequence: TGCGCCAGCAGCCAAGATCCGACAGCCTGGGGCAATCAGCCCCAGCATTTT.

This chain connects TRBV10-2 to TRBJ2-2, with TRBD1 as a possible D gene (5 bases). V was cut by 7 bases and J by 7 bases, with 13 bases left in between. CDR1 is WSHSY, CDR2 SAAADI, per germline. This CDR3 spans 13 amino acids. CDR3 nucleotide sequence: TGCGCCAGCAACAAGGCAGGGCTCGGGGAGCTGTTTTTT. Translating it yields CASNKAGLGELFF.

Here the CDR3 DNA reads TGTGCCAGCAGTACACACAGGGACACTGAAGCTTTCTTT. Protein sequence: CASSTHRDTEAFF. The chain carries TRBV6-4 and TRBJ1-1; tentative D call: TRBD1 (6 bases). The germline V gene encodes CDR1 MRHNA and CDR2 SNTAGT. The V and J ends lost 5 bases and 3 bases respectively, with 10 bases between them. The CDR3 covers 13 residues.

CDR3 DNA: TGTGCCAGCAGCTTAGGACACCTCACCAACGAGCAGTACTTC. This codes for CASSLGHLTNEQYF. The V gene is TRBV7-8, the J gene TRBJ2-7; D is uncertain. V shed 1 base and J shed 5 bases, with 12 bases lying between them. This CDR3 has 14 residues. The germline CDR1 and CDR2 sequences are SGHVS and FQNEAQ. Full variable domain (remainder filled in from reference TRBV7-8 and TRBJ2-7): GAGVSQSPRYKVAKRGQDVALRCDPISGHVSLFWYQQALGQGPEFLTYFQNEAQLDKSGLPSDRFFAERPEGSVSTLKIQRTQQEDSAVYLCASSLGHLTNEQYFGPGTRLTVT.

The CDR3 nucleotides read TGTGCCAGTAGTCTACGTCTGAACCCCTTCGAGCAGTACTTC. It yields the protein CASSLRLNPFEQYF. This chain links TRBV19 with TRBJ2-7; D ambiguous. The CDR3 covers 14 residues. Germline V gene data show CDR1 as LNHDA and CDR2 as SQIVND (reference sequence). V lost 5 bases, J lost 6 bases, and 17 bases lay in between.

J is TRBJ2-7 and V is TRBV4-2, with 8 bases aligning to TRBD1. The CDR3 is 14 residues long. J lost 4 bases, V lost 2 bases, and 4 bases had no gene match. Looked up from germline, CDR1 is LGHNA and CDR2 is YNFKEQ. Written as DNA, the CDR3 is TGTGCCAGCAGCCAAACGGACAGGGCGTACGAGCAGTACTTC. This codes for CASSQTDRAYEQYF.

This chain uses TRBV28 with TRBJ1-2; no clear D gene. Trimming cost V 5 bases and J 4 bases, with 11 bases left between them. There are 13 residues in the CDR3. Germline CDR1 reads MDHEN; CDR2 reads SYDVKM. In DNA, the CDR3 is TGTGCCAGCAGTCCTCCTAGTGGCTATGGCTACACCTTC. It translates to CASSPPSGYGYTF.

The chain recombines TRBV9 with TRBJ2-5; 9 positions match TRBD1. V was clipped by 4 bases and J by 4 bases; unmatched bases: 17. The germline V gene encodes CDR1 SGDLS and CDR2 YYNGEE. This CDR3 spans 18 amino acids. The CDR3: CASSLSPGQGSWGETQYF. CDR3 nucleotides: TGTGCCAGCAGCCTCAGCCCGGGACAGGGTAGTTGGGGAGAGACCCAGTACTTC.

V usage is TRBV7-2 and J usage is TRBJ2-7; 8 positions agree with TRBD2. The V gene end was trimmed by 6 bases and the J gene end by 10 bases; junction bases not matched to a gene: 8. CDR3 length: 12 residues. CDR1 is SGHTA, CDR2 FQGNSA, per germline. The CDR3 DNA reads TGTGCCAGCAGGTCCGGGACTAGGGCTCAGTACTTC. This encodes CASRSGTRAQYF.

This rearrangement joins TRBV7-3 to TRBJ2-7; D possibly corresponds to TRBD2 (7 bases). Looked up from germline, CDR1 is SGHTA and CDR2 is FQGTGA. V gave up 5 bases and J gave up 4 bases, with 18 bases separating them. The CDR3 spans 15 residues. The CDR3 reads CASSERGASGYEQYF. CDR3 coding DNA: TGTGCCAGCAGCGAAAGGGGGGCTAGCGGATACGAGCAGTACTTC. Full variable domain (rest looked up from reference TRBV7-3 and TRBJ2-7): GAGVSQTPSNKVTEKGKYVELRCDPISGHTALYWYRQSLGQGPEFLIYFQGTGAADDSGLPNDRFFAVRPEGSVSTLKIQRTERGDSAVYLCASSERGASGYEQYFGPGTRLTVT.

The chain combines TRBV28 with TRBJ2-7, with 8 bases lining up with TRBD1. The V segment lost 8 bases and the J segment 4 bases; nucleotides outside the gene matches: 10. Germline V gene data show CDR1 as MDHEN and CDR2 as SYDVKM. This CDR3 is 14 amino acids long. The DNA for the CDR3 is TGTGCCAGCCTCCCAGGACAGGGTGGGTACGAGCAGTACTTC. This sequence encodes CASLPGQGGYEQYF.

The chain has TRBV7-2 and TRBJ2-7, with 8 bases that match TRBD2. Germline trimming cut 3 bases from V and 0 bases from J; bases unmatched to any gene: 13. Germline-derived CDR1 and CDR2 are SGHTA and FQGNSA. The CDR3 runs 18 residues. In DNA, the CDR3 is TGTGCCAGCAGCTTGGCCCTAGCGGGTGACCACCCCTCCTACGAGCAGTACTTC. Its protein is CASSLALAGDHPSYEQYF. Looking up the rest from reference TRBV7-2 and TRBJ2-7 gives the full variable domain: GAGVSQSPSNKVTEKGKDVELRCDPISGHTALYWYRQSLGQGLEFLIYFQGNSAPDKSGLPSDRFSAERTGGSVSTLTIQRTQQEDSAVYLCASSLALAGDHPSYEQYFGPGTRLTVT.

The chain combines TRBV25-1 with TRBJ2-7, with 11 bases matching TRBD2. Germline CDR1 MGHDK, CDR2 SYGVNS. The CDR3 consists of 16 residues. J gave up 3 bases and V 3 bases, and 7 bases lay outside the gene matches. CDR3 sequence (DNA): TGTGCCAGCAGTGAGGCGGGGACTAGCGGACTCTACGAGCAGTACTTC. It codes for CASSEAGTSGLYEQYF.

The chain recombines TRBV7-2 with TRBJ1-1, with D tentatively TRBD1 (6 bases). In germline, CDR1 is SGHTA, CDR2 FQGNSA. The CDR3 contains 15 residues. V was clipped by 3 bases and J by 3 bases, with 14 bases between them. The CDR3 region has the DNA TGTGCCAGCAGCTTGGGCCAGGGGTTTGACACTGAAGCTTTCTTT. The encoded protein is CASSLGQGFDTEAFF.

The sample holds one count of this clone. At the DNA level, this CDR3 is encoded by other sequences in the same sample as well. The V and J genes are TRBV12-3 or TRBV12-4 and TRBJ2-7; maybe TRBD1 (5 bases). V lost 0 bases and J 2 bases, leaving 5 bases between the germline ends. This CDR3 contains 13 residues. The CDR3 DNA follows: TGTGCCAGCAGTTTAGCAGGGGCCTACGAGCAGTACTTC. Its translation is CASSLAGAYEQYF.

This sequence joins TRBV7-3 and TRBJ2-1; unclear D gene. The CDR3 covers 13 residues. Germline CDR1 and CDR2: SGHTA and FQGTGA. V lost 0 bases and J 11 bases, leaving 11 bases between the germline ends. CDR3 DNA: TGTGCCAGCAGCTTAACGACCGACTGGCAGCAGTTCTTC. Translated, it gives CASSLTTDWQQFF. The whole variable domain, remainder taken from reference TRBV7-3 and TRBJ2-1, is GAGVSQTPSNKVTEKGKYVELRCDPISGHTALYWYRQSLGQGPEFLIYFQGTGAADDSGLPNDRFFAVRPEGSVSTLKIQRTERGDSAVYLCASSLTTDWQQFFGPGTRLTVL.

The chain combines TRBV6-4 with TRBJ2-2; D possibly corresponds to TRBD2 (6 bases). Trimming shortened V by 4 bases and J by 4 bases, and 13 bases separated the two germline ends. Germline CDR1 MRHNA, CDR2 SNTAGT. This CDR3 is 15 amino acids long. The CDR3 sequence: CASSVPWGGTGELFF. As DNA, the CDR3 is TGTGCCAGCAGTGTCCCTTGGGGAGGCACCGGGGAGCTGTTTTTT.

This rearrangement joins TRBV18 to TRBJ2-6; 7 bases match TRBD2. Trimming removed 3 bases from V and 0 bases from J; junction bases left unmatched: 2. CDR1 is KGHSH and CDR2 is LQKENI in the germline V gene. CDR3 length: 16 amino acids. In DNA form, the CDR3 reads TGTGCCAGCTCACCGGGAGGGACCTCTGGGGCCAACGTCCTGACTTTC. As protein: CASSPGGTSGANVLTF.

This clone has just a few counts. The chain couples TRBV5-4 to TRBJ2-1; the D gene is possibly TRBD1 (5 bases). There are 15 residues in the CDR3. V was clipped by 5 bases and J by 2 bases, with 14 bases between them. In germline, CDR1 is SGHNT, CDR2 YYREEE (reference sequence). The CDR3 is CASSPTVTAYNEQFF. As DNA, the CDR3 is TGTGCCAGCAGTCCGACAGTTACAGCCTACAATGAGCAGTTCTTC.

This rearrangement joins TRBV2 to TRBJ1-4; D might be TRBD1 (5 bases). V lost 8 bases and J 15 bases, leaving 22 bases between the germline ends. The germline V gene encodes CDR1 SNHLY and CDR2 FYNNEI. The CDR3 covers 13 residues. CDR3 amino acids: CASAEEGLGGLFF. The CDR3 bases are TGTGCCAGCGCGGAGGAGGGGTTGGGAGGGTTGTTTTTT.

CDR3 sequence reads: CASSPPGQGPYEQYF. The CDR3 nucleotides read TGTGCCAGCTCACCTCCGGGACAGGGACCCTACGAGCAGTACTTC. The gene calls are TRBV18 and TRBJ2-7; 9 nucleotides align to TRBD1. J was trimmed by 2 bases and V by 3 bases; bases with no gene match: 5. Germline V gene data show CDR1 as KGHSH and CDR2 as LQKENI. The CDR3 has 15 amino acids.

V gene TRBV5-1 combines with J gene TRBJ2-7, with 12 bases identical to TRBD2. The V gene end was trimmed by 2 bases and the J gene end by 3 bases; junction bases not matched to a gene: 3. The CDR3 runs 15 residues. Germline CDR1 SGHRS, CDR2 YFSETQ. The CDR3 DNA is TGCGCCAGCAGCTTTTCTAGCGGGAGGGGCTACGAGCAGTACTTC. It translates to CASSFSSGRGYEQYF. The full variable domain, with the rest looked up from reference TRBV5-1 and TRBJ2-7, is KAGVTQTPRYLIKTRGQQVTLSCSPISGHRSVSWYQQTPGQGLQFLFEYFSETQRNKGNFPGRFSGRQFSNSRSEMNVSTLELGDSALYLCASSFSSGRGYEQYFGPGTRLTVT.